The 13 T cell receptor beta chains below all came from one sample that was sequenced in a study of spatial heterogeneity in lung cancer. MiXCR, run by TCRdb on the 5' RACE reads, gives a single entry per CDR3 protein. The sample contains roughly 79,000 distinct CDR3 sequences, about 12% of which appear only once. As to time point: sample taken at primary tumor resection. Extraction of whole RNA from tumor, nontumor lung or frozen PBMC preceded unsorted sequencing. The specimen comprised PBMCs, sampled at surgery. The source of these receptors is a male donor with early-stage non-small cell lung cancer.

The chain has TRBV24-1 and TRBJ2-5; possibly TRBD1 for D (5 bases). CDR3 length: 13 residues. Germline lookup yields CDR1 KGHDR and CDR2 SFDVKD. V gave up 0 bases and J gave up 5 bases, with 6 bases separating them. CDR3 protein: CATSDLNRETQYF. Written as DNA, the CDR3 is TGTGCCACCAGTGATTTGAACAGGGAGACCCAGTACTTC.

This clonotype showed up many times. The chain recombines TRBV2 with TRBJ1-5, with D tentatively TRBD1 (6 bases). The germline V gene encodes CDR1 SNHLY and CDR2 FYNNEI. The CDR3 runs to 13 residues. The germline V and J ends were trimmed by 6 bases and 6 bases, with 12 bases remaining between them. In DNA form, the CDR3 reads TGTGCCAGCAGCGAGACAGGAATTCAGCCCCAGCATTTT. Its translation: CASSETGIQPQHF.

This clonotype was found a few times. V and J are TRBV29-1 and TRBJ1-1; D may be TRBD1 (5 bases). With 3 bases removed from V and 0 bases from J, the gap between germline ends came to 8 bases. The CDR3 is made up of 13 amino acids. The V gene's germline CDR1 is SQVTM and CDR2 ANQGSEA. The CDR3 loop reads CSVEDKMNTEAFF. In DNA, the CDR3 is TGCAGCGTTGAGGACAAGATGAACACTGAAGCTTTCTTT.

This clonotype was observed at least ten times. The V and J genes are TRBV20-1 and TRBJ2-1, with 9 positions matching TRBD1. Germline V gene data show CDR1 as DFQATT and CDR2 as SNEGSKA (reference sequence). The CDR3 is 15 amino acids. The V segment lost 0 bases and the J segment 7 bases; nucleotides outside the gene matches: 7. CDR3 in DNA: TGCAGTGCTAGAGATGGGGACAGGGTGGTTAATGAGCAGTTCTTC. Its translation is CSARDGDRVVNEQFF.

The chain employs TRBV5-1 and TRBJ1-2, with D possibly TRBD1 on 6 matching bases. From germline, CDR1 is SGHRS and CDR2 YFSETQ. The V and J ends lost 1 base and 4 bases respectively, with 11 bases between them. The CDR3 length is 14 residues. The CDR3 loop is CASSLTGNGYGYTF. The CDR3 bases are TGCGCCAGCAGCTTGACAGGGAACGGCTATGGCTACACCTTC.

This clonotype was detected a few times. V usage is TRBV7-3 and J usage is TRBJ2-6, with D perhaps matching TRBD2 (5 bases). V dropped 5 bases and J dropped 2 bases, with 13 bases sitting between them. This CDR3 comprises 16 residues. Per germline, CDR1 SGHTA and CDR2 FQGTGA. The CDR3 sequence is CASSLGIRAGANVLTF. The CDR3 nucleotides read TGTGCCAGCAGCCTCGGGATCCGGGCTGGGGCCAACGTCCTGACTTTC.

This clonotype has ten or more counts. The chain links TRBV29-1 to TRBJ1-2, with no clear D. The CDR3 length is 13 residues. The germline V gene has CDR1 SQVTM and CDR2 ANQGSEA. V lost 1 base and J 2 bases, leaving 8 bases between the germline ends. In DNA form, the CDR3 reads TGCAGCGTTGAAGTGGTGGAGAACTATGGCTACACCTTC. This gives the protein CSVEVVENYGYTF.

This chain connects TRBV12-3 or TRBV12-4 to TRBJ1-5; no clear D gene. The V end lost 4 bases, the J end lost 3 bases, and 7 bases lay between the germline ends. CDR3 length: 13 amino acids. The DNA for the CDR3 is TGTGCCAGCAGTTATGGGGACAATCAGCCCCAGCATTTT. Translated: CASSYGDNQPQHF.

This clonotype was seen only a few times. The chain is built from TRBV9 and TRBJ1-3, with TRBD1 matching 9 bases. The CDR3 runs to 17 residues. CDR1 is SGDLS and CDR2 is YYNGEE in the germline V gene. Germline trimming cut 4 bases from V and 0 bases from J; bases unmatched to any gene: 8. CDR3 protein: CASSQTGTGSSGNTIYF. The CDR3, as DNA: TGTGCCAGCAGCCAAACCGGGACAGGGTCCTCTGGAAACACCATATATTTT.

The chain links TRBV19 to TRBJ1-2, with no clear D. V was cut by 7 bases and J by 6 bases, with 24 bases left in between. Germline-derived CDR1 and CDR2 are LNHDA and SQIVND (reference sequence). The CDR3 totals 16 residues. The CDR3 spells CASTLHSADRSDGYTF. The DNA of the CDR3 is TGTGCCAGTACCCTCCACTCTGCAGACCGATCCGATGGCTACACCTTC.

This chain joins TRBV14 and TRBJ2-1; unclear D gene. This CDR3 contains 16 residues. Trimming pared 3 bases from V and 0 bases from J, leaving 12 bases between. The germline gives CDR1 SGHDN, CDR2 FVKESK. This CDR3 is CASSQRRSSSYNEQFF. Here the CDR3 DNA reads TGTGCCAGCAGCCAGAGACGGAGCAGCTCCTACAATGAGCAGTTCTTC.

The chain has TRBV28 and TRBJ2-1; TRBD2 is a possible D gene (5 bases). This CDR3 has 15 residues. The ends were cut back, 2 bases at V and 7 bases at J, with 15 bases in the middle. Per the germline V gene, CDR1 is MDHEN and CDR2 is SYDVKM. CDR3 bases: TGTGCCAGCAGTTTAGAGAGGGCCCGATGGAATGAGCAGTTCTTC. Its translation: CASSLERARWNEQFF.

This chain connects TRBV24-1 to TRBJ2-3, with no clear D. Deletions cut 3 bases from V and 4 bases from J, with 7 bases between. The CDR3 spans 13 residues. Germline V CDR1 and CDR2: KGHDR, SFDVKD. CDR3 region: CATSDSVPDTQYF. The CDR3 DNA reads as TGTGCCACCAGTGATAGCGTCCCAGATACGCAGTATTTT.